This TCR beta chain was found in a study of CD8 T cells in ankylosing spondylitis. Broader study findings: What appeared characteristic of ankylosing spondylitis blood was a TCR beta motif of eight highly homologous variants.

This clonotype was detected a few times. Its specificity is not known. TCRdb redid the calling of the 5' RACE reads with MiXCR, one entry per CDR3 protein. The sample records a few hundred thousand distinct CDR3 sequences, about a fifth being singletons. V lost 6 bases and J 6 bases, leaving 18 bases between the germline ends. Germline V gene lookup returns CDR1 MNHNS and CDR2 SASEGT. CDR3 length: 15 amino acids. The chain recombines TRBV6-1 with TRBJ2-1; D is possibly TRBD1 (6 bases). This clonotype was sampled from a male donor with ankylosing spondylitis. Sequences were obtained from blood, either unsorted or a sorted T cell fraction (not recorded which). Written as DNA, the CDR3 is TGTGCCAGCAGAAAGATAGCAGCCAGGGGCAATGAGCAGTTCTTC. It encodes CASRKIAARGNEQFF.